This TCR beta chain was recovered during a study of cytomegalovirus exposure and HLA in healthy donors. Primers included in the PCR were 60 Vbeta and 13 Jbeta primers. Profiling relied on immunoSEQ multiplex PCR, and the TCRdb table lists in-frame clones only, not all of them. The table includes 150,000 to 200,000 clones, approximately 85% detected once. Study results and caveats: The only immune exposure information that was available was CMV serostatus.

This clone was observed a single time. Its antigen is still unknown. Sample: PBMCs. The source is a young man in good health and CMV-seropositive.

DNA for the CDR3: TGCGCCAGCAGCCAAGAAATGGGGAGGCGGGACTCCGGGGAGCTGTTTTTT. As protein: CASSQEMGRRDSGELFF. This rearrangement joins TRBV4-3 to TRBJ2-2; weak D call: TRBD2 (6 bases). Trimming shortened V by 0 bases and J by 6 bases, and 17 bases separated the two germline ends. This CDR3 comprises 17 residues. Germline V lookup: CDR1 LGHNA, CDR2 YSLEER.